What follows describes a single T cell receptor beta chain. This sample stems from a study of blood T cell repertoires in COVID-19. Looking at the study overall: Nucleic acid was either cDNA or gDNA, and it came from T cells, B-cell-depleted T cells, or PBMCs.

TCRdb's table, derived via immunoSEQ multiplex PCR, lists solely in-frame clones and lacks some. The sample yields nearly 55,000 clones, approximately 86% seen once. Germline V gives CDR1 SGHTA, CDR2 FQGNSA. V trimming: 5 bases; J trimming: 3 bases; junction bases outside the gene matches: 8. This CDR3 comprises 15 residues. V usage is TRBV7-2 and J usage is TRBJ1-1; 8 bases fit TRBD1. Material: peripheral blood. This TCR was sampled from a man between 65 and 85 years old with active COVID-19. CDR3 nucleotides: TGTGCCAGCAGCAAGGACAGGGCTCGCGACACTGAAGCTTTCTTT. Amino acid sequence: CASSKDRARDTEAFF. The full variable domain, its missing parts supplied by reference TRBV7-2 and TRBJ1-1, is GAGVSQSPSNKVTEKGKDVELRCDPISGHTALYWYRQSLGQGLEFLIYFQGNSAPDKSGLPSDRFSAERTGGSVSTLTIQRTQQEDSAVYLCASSKDRARDTEAFFGQGTRLTVV.